The entry below gives a single TCR beta chain sequence along with its context. The sample is drawn from a study of blood T cell repertoires in COVID-19. Turning to the study itself: The origin of the acute and convalescent COVID-19 samples was the United States, Italy and Spain. Sources were T cells, B-cell-depleted T cells, or PBMCs; the material itself was cDNA or gDNA.

Source study methods: The authors estimated nucleated cell counts from reference gene primer amplification. Assay used: immunoSEQ multiplex PCR; TCRdb lists only in-frame clones, some missing. D and trimming were read from the DNA, whereas the V and J calls and clone size are those reported in that table. The sample comprises 130,000 or so clones, 84% of which are singletons, and almost 9% rests with the top ten. This CDR3 contains 14 residues. V dropped 4 bases and J dropped 2 bases, with 12 bases sitting between them. Germline CDR1 is ENHRY and CDR2 is SYGVKD. Seattle enrolled patients during active infection and tracked them longitudinally.

The receptor was isolated from a young man with COVID-19, enrolled during active disease. The chain joins TRBV10-3 to TRBJ2-7; TRBD1 might be the D (6 bases). The sample consisted of peripheral blood. For the CDR3, the DNA is TGTGCCATCAGTGTGGCCAGGGGCACCTACGAGCAGTACTTC. Translating gives CAISVARGTYEQYF.